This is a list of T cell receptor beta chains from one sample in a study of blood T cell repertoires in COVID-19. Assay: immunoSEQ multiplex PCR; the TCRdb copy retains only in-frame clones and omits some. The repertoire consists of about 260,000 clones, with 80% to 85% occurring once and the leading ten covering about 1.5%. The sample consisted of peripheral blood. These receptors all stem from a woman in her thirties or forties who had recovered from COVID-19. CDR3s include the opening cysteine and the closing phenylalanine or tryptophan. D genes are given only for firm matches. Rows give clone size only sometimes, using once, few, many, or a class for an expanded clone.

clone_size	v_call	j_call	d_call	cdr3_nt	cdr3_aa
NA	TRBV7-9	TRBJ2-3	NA	TGTGCCAGCAGCCCCGAGGGAAGCAGCACAGATACGCAGTATTTT	CASSPEGSSTDTQYF
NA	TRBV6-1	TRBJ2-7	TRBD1	TGTGCCAGCAGTGAGAGACAGGGGGGCCCCTACGAGCAGTACTTC	CASSERQGGPYEQYF
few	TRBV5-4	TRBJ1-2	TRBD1	TGTGCCAGCAGCTTGGAAGGGACAGGGTATGGCTACACCTTC	CASSLEGTGYGYTF
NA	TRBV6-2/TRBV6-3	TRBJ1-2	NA	TGTGCCAGCAGCTCGACGGGGTGGGACTATGGCTACACCTTC	CASSSTGWDYGYTF
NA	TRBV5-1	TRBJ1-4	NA	TGCGCCAGCAGCATCGGACGGGGAGGGGAAAAACTGTTTTTT	CASSIGRGGEKLFF
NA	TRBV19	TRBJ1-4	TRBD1	TGTGCCAGTAGTACCGGGACAGGCGAAAAACTGTTTTTT	CASSTGTGEKLFF
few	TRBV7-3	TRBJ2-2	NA	TGTGCCAGCAGCCCGGCGGGGAACACCGGGGAGCTGTTTTTT	CASSPAGNTGELFF
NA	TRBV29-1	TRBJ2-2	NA	TGCACCCAAAGGGGGGGCGGGGAGCTGTTTTTT	CTQRGGGELFF
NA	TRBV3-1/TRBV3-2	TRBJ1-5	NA	TGTGCCAGCAGCCACCAGGGATACAATCAGCCCCAGCATTTT	CASSHQGYNQPQHF
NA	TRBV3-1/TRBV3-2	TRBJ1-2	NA	TGTGCCAGCAGCCAAAGAGTCTATGGCTACACCTTC	CASSQRVYGYTF
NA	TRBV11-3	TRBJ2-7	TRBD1	TGTGCCAGCAGAAGGACAGGGGAGAGCGAGCAGTACTTC	CASRRTGESEQYF
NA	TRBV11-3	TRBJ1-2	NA	TGTGCCAGCAGCTTGGGCAGCACTTATGGCTACACCTTC	CASSLGSTYGYTF
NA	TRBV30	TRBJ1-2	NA	TGTGCCTGGAGTCTAGGGGCTAACTATGGCTACACCTTC	CAWSLGANYGYTF
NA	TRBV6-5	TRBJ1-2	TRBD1	TGTGCCAGCAGTTGGGACAGGGGTGAGGGCTACACCTTC	CASSWDRGEGYTF
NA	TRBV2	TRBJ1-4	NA	TGTGCCAGCAGTGTGTTGGAGGAAAAACTGTTTTTT	CASSVLEEKLFF
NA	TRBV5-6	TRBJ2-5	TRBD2	TGTGCCAGCAGCTTGGTTGCTAGCGGACAAGAGACCCAGTACTTC	CASSLVASGQETQYF
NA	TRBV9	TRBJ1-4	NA	TGTGCCAGCAGCGTAGGTCCCGCAACTAATGAAAAACTGTTTTTT	CASSVGPATNEKLFF
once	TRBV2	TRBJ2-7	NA	TGTGCCAGCAGTAGCCCGGGGGACTACGAGCAGTACTTC	CASSSPGDYEQYF
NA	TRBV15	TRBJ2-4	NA	TGTGCCACCAGCTTTAACGGACAGACCAATCAGTACTTC	CATSFNGQTNQYF
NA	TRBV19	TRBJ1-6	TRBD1	TGTGCCAGTAGTCCCCGACAGGGGAGGGTTGGAAATTCACCCCTCCACTTT	CASSPRQGRVGNSPLHF
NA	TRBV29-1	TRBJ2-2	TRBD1	TGCAGCGGAGGGGACAGTCCCACCGGGGAGCTGTTTTTT	CSGGDSPTGELFF
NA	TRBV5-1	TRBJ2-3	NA	TGCGCCAGCAGCCGTGGACAGTCTAGCACAGATACGCAGTATTTT	CASSRGQSSTDTQYF
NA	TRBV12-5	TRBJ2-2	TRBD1	TGTGCTAGTGCAACCCGGACAGGGAACACCGGGGAGCTGTTTTTT	CASATRTGNTGELFF
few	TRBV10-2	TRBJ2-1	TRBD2	TGCGCCAGCAGCGAGGCGGCGGGGGGGGTCCCCTACAATGAGCAGTTCTTC	CASSEAAGGVPYNEQFF
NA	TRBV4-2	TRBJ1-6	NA	TGTGCCAGCAGCCAGGACGATGATGGCAGGAGGAATTCACCCCTCCACTTT	CASSQDDDGRRNSPLHF